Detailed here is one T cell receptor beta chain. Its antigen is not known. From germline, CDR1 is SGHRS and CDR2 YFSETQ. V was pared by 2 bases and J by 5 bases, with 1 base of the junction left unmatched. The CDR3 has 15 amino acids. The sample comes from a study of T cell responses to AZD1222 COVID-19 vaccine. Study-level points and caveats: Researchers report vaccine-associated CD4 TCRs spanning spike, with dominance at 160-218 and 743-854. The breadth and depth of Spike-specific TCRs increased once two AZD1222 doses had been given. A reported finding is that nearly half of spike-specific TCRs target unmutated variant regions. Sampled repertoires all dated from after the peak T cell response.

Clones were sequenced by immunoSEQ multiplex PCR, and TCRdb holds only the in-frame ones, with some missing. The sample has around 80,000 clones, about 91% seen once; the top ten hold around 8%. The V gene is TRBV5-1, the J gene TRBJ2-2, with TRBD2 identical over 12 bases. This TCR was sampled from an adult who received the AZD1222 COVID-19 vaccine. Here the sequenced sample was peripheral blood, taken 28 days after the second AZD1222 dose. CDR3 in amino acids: CASSFGLAGTGELFF. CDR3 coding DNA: TGCGCCAGCAGCTTCGGACTAGCGGGGACCGGGGAGCTGTTTTTT.